Following are 32 T cell receptor beta chains from one sample sequenced in a study of T-cell memory formation after mild COVID-19. TCRdb called the 5' RACE reads again in MiXCR, with one record for every CDR3 protein. The sample records 300,000 to 400,000 distinct CDR3 sequences, under 30% being singletons. The material sequenced was PBMCs or a T cell subset sorted from them (not recorded which). Receptors were obtained from an adult woman who had mild COVID-19 (a few samples of this study predate the infection). Cell type and time point are not known.

In regard to this clonotype: A junction boundary mismatches the germline segment, possibly from a read error. The J gene is TRBJ2-2, the V gene TRBV12-3 or TRBV12-4, with 11 bases identical to TRBD2. This CDR3 spans 16 amino acids. CDR3 amino acids: CASSPEWGLAAGDLFF. In nucleotides, the CDR3 is TGTGCCAGCAGTCCCGAGTGGGGACTAGCGGCCGGGGACCTGTTTTTT.

The rearrangement joins TRBV7-3 to TRBJ2-6; D is perhaps TRBD1 (5 bases). Per the germline V gene, CDR1 is SGHTA and CDR2 is FQGTGA. V lost 7 bases to trimming and J lost 0 bases, with 19 bases between them. The CDR3 length is 18 residues. Here the CDR3 reads CASTTPGQGLSGANVLTF. CDR3 bases: TGTGCCAGCACCACCCCAGGGCAAGGGCTCTCTGGGGCCAACGTCCTGACTTTC. Combining the CDR3 with reference TRBV7-3 and TRBJ2-6 gives the whole variable domain GAGVSQTPSNKVTEKGKYVELRCDPISGHTALYWYRQSLGQGPEFLIYFQGTGAADDSGLPNDRFFAVRPEGSVSTLKIQRTERGDSAVYLCASTTPGQGLSGANVLTFGAGSRLTVL.

This rearrangement joins TRBV7-2 to TRBJ2-2; D possibly corresponds to TRBD2 (6 bases). The CDR3 runs 12 residues. The germline CDR1 and CDR2 sequences are SGHTA and FQGNSA. V was trimmed by 5 bases and J by 9 bases, leaving 10 bases between them. The CDR3 sequence is CASSRGVWELFF. The CDR3 nucleotides read TGTGCCAGCAGCCGCGGGGTCTGGGAGCTGTTTTTT. The whole variable domain, filled in from reference TRBV7-2 and TRBJ2-2, reads GAGVSQSPSNKVTEKGKDVELRCDPISGHTALYWYRQSLGQGLEFLIYFQGNSAPDKSGLPSDRFSAERTGGSVSTLTIQRTQQEDSAVYLCASSRGVWELFFGEGSRLTVL.

The genes are TRBV9 and TRBJ2-7, with D hard to call. Germline V lookup: CDR1 SGDLS, CDR2 YYNGEE. CDR3 length: 14 amino acids. Between the trimmed V and J ends, which lost 4 bases and 5 bases, there was a span of 16 bases. This CDR3 is CASSPEFGFNEQYF. Here the CDR3 DNA reads TGTGCCAGCAGCCCCGAGTTTGGCTTCAACGAGCAGTACTTC.

In this sample, this clonotype turned up a few times. Its ends do not fully match the called genes, so a read error is possible. The chain uses TRBV2 and TRBJ1-6; no firm D call. Germline V gene data show CDR1 as SNHLY and CDR2 as FYNNEI. The CDR3 has 13 amino acids. As DNA, the CDR3 is TGTGCCAGAAGTGAAGCCCCTAATTCACCCCTCCACTTT. It specifies CARSEAPNSPLHF.

The chain recombines TRBV15 with TRBJ2-7, with D hard to call. V lost 3 bases and J 3 bases, leaving 6 bases between the germline ends. The V gene's germline CDR1 is LNHNV and CDR2 YYDKDF (reference sequence). CDR3 length: 12 amino acids. CDR3 region: CATSSKSYEQYF. DNA for the CDR3: TGTGCCACCAGCAGTAAGAGCTACGAGCAGTACTTC.

The V call is TRBV19, the J call TRBJ1-1, with D unclear. V shed 2 bases and J shed 2 bases, with 12 bases lying between them. Germline CDR1 reads LNHDA; CDR2 reads SQIVND (reference sequence). The CDR3 extends over 15 amino acids. In DNA, the CDR3 is TGTGCCAGTAGTATATTTGCAGCCTCTAACACTGAAGCTTTCTTT. Translating gives CASSIFAASNTEAFF.

The CDR3, as DNA: TGTGCCAGCAGTGGCAAGGGACAGGGGAACACTGAAGCTTTCTTT. This translates into CASSGKGQGNTEAFF. The chain uses TRBV6-6 and TRBJ1-1; 9 bases are a match to TRBD1. The germline CDR1 and CDR2 sequences are MNHNY and SVGAGI (reference sequence). The CDR3 covers 15 residues. J gave up 1 base and V 5 bases, and 5 bases lay outside the gene matches.

This clonotype was seen only a few times. V usage is TRBV14 and J usage is TRBJ2-7, with 14 bases aligning to TRBD2. The CDR3 is 22 residues long. V dropped 0 bases and J dropped 3; count of bases not matched to a gene: 19. The V gene's germline CDR1 is SGHDN and CDR2 FVKESK. The CDR3: CASSQDAGAGTSGRVGNYEQYF. The CDR3 DNA reads as TGTGCCAGCAGCCAAGATGCGGGGGCCGGGACTAGCGGGAGAGTGGGCAACTACGAGCAGTACTTC.

This sequence joins TRBV20-1 and TRBJ2-3; possibly TRBD2 for D (6 bases). The V end lost 3 bases, the J end lost 1 base, and 14 bases lay between the germline ends. The CDR3 is made up of 15 amino acids. Germline V gene sequence: CDR1 DFQATT, CDR2 SNEGSKA (reference sequence). CDR3 protein: CSASRLGGRTDTQYF. Written as DNA, the CDR3 is TGCAGTGCTAGCCGACTAGGAGGTCGCACAGATACGCAGTATTTT.

The CDR3 DNA follows: TGTGCCAGCTCACCACCGAGGGCAGTCAACTATGGCTACACCTTC. Protein product: CASSPPRAVNYGYTF. The V and J genes are TRBV18 and TRBJ1-2; no firm D call. The CDR3 extends over 15 amino acids. Germline-derived CDR1 and CDR2 are KGHSH and LQKENI. V was clipped by 0 bases and J by 2 bases, with 10 bases between them.

This chain links TRBV2 with TRBJ2-1; D call uncertain. In germline, CDR1 is SNHLY, CDR2 FYNNEI. This CDR3 contains 15 residues. The V gene lost 3 bases and the J gene lost 6 bases, with 15 bases spanning the gap. The CDR3 sequence: CASSEAARVVNEQFF. The CDR3 coding sequence is TGTGCCAGCAGTGAGGCTGCTCGAGTGGTCAATGAGCAGTTCTTC.

The chain has TRBV24-1 and TRBJ2-3; 13 nucleotides match TRBD2. Germline lookup yields CDR1 KGHDR and CDR2 SFDVKD. The CDR3 has 17 amino acids. Losses at the gene ends were 4 bases for V and 2 bases for J; bases not matched to a gene: 5. The CDR3 nucleotides are TGTGCCACCAGTGACCACGGACTAGCGGGGGACACAGATACGCAGTATTTT. Translation: CATSDHGLAGDTDTQYF.

This clonotype has a count of ten or more. The chain uses TRBV6-4 and TRBJ2-1; TRBD2 matches at 12 bases. The trim removed 4 bases at V and 7 bases at J, leaving 2 bases unmatched. The length of the CDR3 is 14 residues. The germline V gene has CDR1 MRHNA and CDR2 SNTAGT. CDR3 nucleotide sequence: TGTGCCAGCAGTGCAGGGACTAGCGGGAATGAGCAGTTCTTC. Its translation is CASSAGTSGNEQFF.

The table lists this clonotype with a few counts. The V call is TRBV5-6, the J call TRBJ2-7, with D unclear. Germline loops: CDR1 SGHDT, CDR2 YYEEEE. V was cut by 1 base and J by 7 bases, with 9 bases left in between. The CDR3 runs 12 residues. This CDR3 is CASSLSVGEQYF. The DNA for the CDR3 is TGTGCCAGCAGCTTGAGTGTGGGGGAGCAGTACTTC.

The rearrangement links TRBV9 to TRBJ2-3; 7 bases are shared with TRBD2. With V trimmed by 5 bases and J by 2 bases, 8 bases remained unmatched. This CDR3 region has 15 residues. Germline lookup yields CDR1 SGDLS and CDR2 YYNGEE. The CDR3: CASRGGPPFTDTQYF. CDR3 coding DNA: TGTGCCAGCAGGGGAGGGCCTCCCTTCACAGATACGCAGTATTTT.

This clonotype was observed a few times. The chain joins TRBV20-1 to TRBJ2-3; D might be TRBD2 (6 bases). V lost 5 bases and J lost 0, with 15 bases in between. The CDR3 length is 15 residues. Germline loops: CDR1 DFQATT, CDR2 SNEGSKA (reference sequence). CDR3 sequence reads: CSARFRRGSTDTQYF. Written as DNA, the CDR3 is TGCAGTGCTCGGTTTCGGCGGGGAAGCACAGATACGCAGTATTTT.

The sample holds a few counts of this clonotype. The CDR3 DNA reads as TGCGCCATCACAGGGGGGGGCGAGAATGGCTACACCTTC. It codes for CAITGGGENGYTF. V and J are TRBV5-1 and TRBJ1-2; 8 bases map to TRBD1. Losses at the gene ends were 9 bases for V and 6 bases for J; bases not matched to a gene: 10. Germline CDR1 SGHRS, CDR2 YFSETQ. The CDR3 spans 13 residues. Using reference TRBV5-1 and TRBJ1-2 for the parts outside the CDR3, the full variable domain is KAGVTQTPRYLIKTRGQQVTLSCSPISGHRSVSWYQQTPGQGLQFLFEYFSETQRNKGNFPGRFSGRQFSNSRSEMNVSTLELGDSALYLCAITGGGENGYTFGSGTRLTVV.

The V gene is TRBV2, the J gene TRBJ2-7; maybe TRBD2 (5 bases). Looked up from germline, CDR1 is SNHLY and CDR2 is FYNNEI. There are 13 residues in the CDR3. V was clipped by 8 bases and J by 4 bases, with 15 bases between them. The CDR3 region is CASLLALGYEQYF. The CDR3 nucleotides are TGTGCCAGCCTTCTAGCATTAGGTTACGAGCAGTACTTC.

This clonotype was detected only a few times. This chain links TRBV27 with TRBJ1-2; no reliable D call. Germline V gene sequence: CDR1 MNHEY, CDR2 SMNVEV (reference sequence). Trimming left V 5 bases short and J 4 bases short, with 11 bases between. The CDR3 sequence is 13 residues long. CDR3 sequence reads: CASSVFRGYGYTF. For the CDR3, the DNA is TGTGCCAGCAGTGTCTTCCGGGGCTATGGCTACACCTTC.

This rearrangement joins TRBV27 to TRBJ2-7; D perhaps matches TRBD1 (6 bases). Germline V gene data show CDR1 as MNHEY and CDR2 as SMNVEV (reference sequence). The CDR3 runs to 14 residues. The V and J ends lost 7 bases and 2 bases respectively, with 15 bases between them. The CDR3 reads CASMGHSTAYEQYF. CDR3 in DNA: TGTGCCAGCATGGGACACTCAACCGCCTACGAGCAGTACTTC.

The CDR3 reads CSARTARTNNEQFF. The CDR3 DNA reads TGCAGTGCTAGGACAGCCAGAACTAACAATGAGCAGTTCTTC. The rearrangement links TRBV20-1 to TRBJ2-1; TRBD1 might be the D (5 bases). V dropped 3 bases and J dropped 5 bases, with 14 bases sitting between them. Germline V gives CDR1 DFQATT, CDR2 SNEGSKA (reference sequence). This CDR3 contains 14 residues.

This clonotype has only a few counts. This rearrangement joins TRBV7-2 to TRBJ2-7, with 9 bases identical to TRBD2. This CDR3 is 14 amino acids long. The V and J ends lost 3 bases and 2 bases, in that order; junction bases with no gene match: 2. The V gene's germline CDR1 is SGHTA and CDR2 FQGNSA. The CDR3 here is CASSFQRGAYEQYF. CDR3 sequence (DNA): TGTGCCAGCAGCTTCCAGCGGGGGGCCTACGAGCAGTACTTC.

The chain joins TRBV7-6 to TRBJ1-5; tentative D call: TRBD1 (6 bases). Trimming took off 4 bases at V and 4 bases at J, with 11 bases between the two ends. This CDR3 is 14 amino acids long. Looked up from germline, CDR1 is SGHVS and CDR2 is FNYEAQ. DNA for the CDR3: TGTGCCAGCAGCTCCGGACAGCCTAATCAGCCCCAGCATTTT. Protein product: CASSSGQPNQPQHF.

V is TRBV25-1 and J is TRBJ1-3; no clear D gene. V dropped 3 bases and J dropped 0 bases, with 9 bases sitting between them. The germline V gene has CDR1 MGHDK and CDR2 SYGVNS. This CDR3 has 15 amino acids. The CDR3 bases are TGTGCCAGCAGTGACCGAGGCCTCTCTGGAAACACCATATATTTT. This encodes CASSDRGLSGNTIYF.

This clonotype was seen a handful of times. The rearrangement joins TRBV7-6 to TRBJ1-1; TRBD1 is a possible D gene (5 bases). Trimming cost V 3 bases and J 4 bases, with 12 bases left between them. Per germline, CDR1 SGHVS and CDR2 FNYEAQ. The CDR3 has 14 amino acids. The CDR3: CASSFTREGTEAFF. The CDR3 DNA reads TGTGCCAGCAGCTTTACCAGGGAAGGCACTGAAGCTTTCTTT.

This chain uses TRBV7-2 with TRBJ1-1, with a possible D match to TRBD1 (5 bases). The CDR3 spans 15 residues. Per germline, CDR1 SGHTA and CDR2 FQGNSA. V lost 1 base and J 5 bases, leaving 14 bases between the germline ends. This CDR3 reads CASSLVDWGRTEAFF. CDR3 nucleotide sequence: TGTGCCAGCAGCTTAGTGGACTGGGGACGGACTGAAGCTTTCTTT. The full variable domain, its missing parts supplied by reference TRBV7-2 and TRBJ1-1, is GAGVSQSPSNKVTEKGKDVELRCDPISGHTALYWYRQSLGQGLEFLIYFQGNSAPDKSGLPSDRFSAERTGGSVSTLTIQRTQQEDSAVYLCASSLVDWGRTEAFFGQGTRLTVV.

This clonotype came up a few times. J is TRBJ1-4 and V is TRBV10-3; perhaps TRBD1 as D (6 bases). The CDR3 loop spans 14 amino acids. The germline V and J ends were trimmed by 3 bases and 6 bases, with 11 bases remaining between them. The germline CDR1 and CDR2 sequences are ENHRY and SYGVKD. The CDR3 DNA is TGTGCCATCAGTGACCCGGGGGCCGATGAAAAACTGTTTTTT. It yields the protein CAISDPGADEKLFF.

This clonotype was observed once. This rearrangement joins TRBV7-9 to TRBJ1-1; no definite D call. The V and J ends lost 1 base and 1 base respectively, with 7 bases between them. The CDR3 loop spans 14 amino acids. Germline values: CDR1 SEHNR, CDR2 FQNEAQ (reference sequence). Here the CDR3 DNA reads TGTGCCAGCAGCTTAGAACCGGCGAACACTGAAGCTTTCTTT. Translated: CASSLEPANTEAFF.

The V and J genes are TRBV7-9 and TRBJ2-1; D is perhaps TRBD1 (6 bases). Trimming pared 10 bases from V and 6 bases from J, leaving 19 bases between. Per the germline V gene, CDR1 is SEHNR and CDR2 is FQNEAQ (reference sequence). The CDR3 runs 14 residues. CDR3 sequence (DNA): TGTGCCACGACCGGGACACGGGGTATCAATGAGCAGTTCTTC. Residues: CATTGTRGINEQFF.

V and J are TRBV7-8 and TRBJ2-3; 12 bases agree with TRBD2. Looked up from germline, CDR1 is SGHVS and CDR2 is FQNEAQ. The V gene end was trimmed by 2 bases and the J gene end by 1 base; junction bases not matched to a gene: 13. The CDR3 consists of 20 residues. The DNA for the CDR3 is TGTGCCAGCAGCTTAACCCCCCGCCCGTGGACTAGCGGGGGCACAGATACGCAGTATTTT. Translating it yields CASSLTPRPWTSGGTDTQYF.

Only a few counts were recorded for this clonotype. The gene calls are TRBV27 and TRBJ2-7; D ambiguous. The V end was cut by 4 bases, the J end by 1 base, with 17 bases between. The germline CDR1 and CDR2 sequences are MNHEY and SMNVEV (reference sequence). This CDR3 has 16 amino acids. The CDR3 bases are TGTGCCAGCAGTTCCAGAGCCCACGCCATATCCTACGAGCAGTACTTC. Its protein product is CASSSRAHAISYEQYF.